This T cell receptor (beta chain) derives from a study of graft-versus-host responses after intestinal transplantation. The V gene end was trimmed by 0 bases and the J gene end by 4 bases; junction bases not matched to a gene: 8. Germline V lookup: CDR1 PRHDT, CDR2 FYEKMQ (reference sequence). The CDR3 contains 19 residues. Repertoires were generated with immunoSEQ multiplex PCR, while TCRdb's copy carries only in-frame clones and drops some. The sample has approximately 74,000 clones, around 92% seen once. Sequenced material: PBMCs, taken 98 days after intestinal transplantation. The TCR comes from a human patient who received an intestinal transplant, so some T cells may come from the graft donor. This chain uses TRBV13 with TRBJ2-2, with 13 bases that match TRBD2. CDR3: CASSLGLGLAGVTTGELFF. DNA of the CDR3: TGTGCCAGCAGCTTAGGCCTAGGACTAGCGGGAGTAACCACCGGGGAGCTGTTTTTT.